This T cell receptor beta chain is drawn from a study of PD-L1 blockade in urothelial cancer. J was trimmed by 5 bases and V by 10 bases; bases with no gene match: 14. Germline V gene data show CDR1 as SGHDT and CDR2 as YYEEEE. This CDR3 contains 17 residues. Assay: immunoSEQ multiplex PCR; the TCRdb copy retains only in-frame clones and omits some. This table holds 50,000 or so clones, 75% to 90% found once. The TCR comes from a man aged 55 to 70 with urothelial cancer. The chain uses TRBV5-6 and TRBJ2-5; 16 positions match TRBD2. The material sequenced was PBMCs, taken around atezolizumab (anti-PD-L1) treatment. The CDR3 nucleotides read TGTGCCTCCAGAAGGAGGGGACTAGCGGGGGGGACGGAGACCCAGTACTTC. It yields the protein CASRRRGLAGGTETQYF.